This T cell receptor beta chain stems from a study of blood T cell repertoires in COVID-19. The ends were cut back, 2 bases at V and 6 bases at J, with 14 bases in the middle. CDR1 and CDR2 from the germline V gene are MNHNS and SASEGT. The CDR3 consists of 15 residues. Authors' methods: Nucleated cell number was recorded as an estimate derived from reference gene primer amplification. Produced via immunoSEQ multiplex PCR; TCRdb's table is partial and in-frame only. The V and J calls and the clone size are those of that table, but D and trimming were determined from the DNA. Here the sample spans 150,000 or so clones, 87% being singletons.

The sequenced sample was peripheral blood. This chain connects TRBV6-1 to TRBJ2-1; no clear D gene. This TCR was sampled from an elderly man with acute or convalescent COVID-19. The CDR3 loop is CASSESLVLGNEQFF. CDR3 nucleotide sequence: TGTGCCAGCAGTGAATCGCTAGTGTTAGGCAATGAGCAGTTCTTC.